These 27 T cell receptor beta chains were all obtained from the same sample, sequenced in a study of control samples from healthy donors and cancer patients. Libraries were prepared by immunoSEQ multiplex PCR; TCRdb keeps only in-frame clonotypes and omits some of them. The data show around 190,000 clones, more than 80% seen once. Sequencing was performed on blood. All receptors derive from a man between 25 and 39 years old in good health.

V gene TRBV5-1 combines with J gene TRBJ2-7; a weak D match, TRBD2 (6 bases). This CDR3 spans 13 amino acids. Germline V CDR1 and CDR2: SGHRS, YFSETQ. The V end was cut by 7 bases, the J end by 0 bases, with 11 bases between. The CDR3 sequence is CASGAGSSYEQYF. The CDR3 DNA follows: TGCGCCAGCGGGGCGGGGAGCTCCTACGAGCAGTACTTC.

The gene calls are TRBV18 and TRBJ1-1; D is unresolved. V was clipped by 3 bases and J by 6 bases, with 14 bases between them. CDR3 length: 14 amino acids. From germline, CDR1 is KGHSH and CDR2 LQKENI. As DNA, the CDR3 is TGTGCCAGCTCACCGCCCGGGTCTTTCGCTGAAGCTTTCTTT. It is translated as CASSPPGSFAEAFF. Variable domain in full (rest from reference TRBV18 and TRBJ1-1): NAGVMQNPRHLVRRRGQEARLRCSPMKGHSHVYWYRQLPEEGLKFMVYLQKENIIDESGMPKERFSAEFPKEGPSILRIQQVVRGDSAAYFCASSPPGSFAEAFFGQGTRLTVV.

The chain links TRBV7-9 to TRBJ2-7; D gene ambiguous. CDR3 size: 12 residues. Germline V gives CDR1 SEHNR, CDR2 FQNEAQ (reference sequence). V was pared by 1 base and J by 6 bases, with 7 bases between. The CDR3 loop is CASSLGLTEQYF. The CDR3 DNA is TGTGCCAGCAGCTTAGGGCTAACCGAGCAGTACTTC.

Concerning this clone itself: One junction end disagrees with the germline gene, perhaps due to a read error. V gene TRBV15 combines with J gene TRBJ2-5; possible D gene TRBD1, 5 bases. Germline CDR1 is LNHNV and CDR2 is YYDKDF (reference sequence). The CDR3 extends over 12 amino acids. For the CDR3, the DNA is TGTGCCACCGGCAGGGCAGAGGAGACCCAGTACTTC. Its protein product is CATGRAEETQYF. The full variable domain, completed using reference TRBV15 and TRBJ2-5, is DAMVIQNPRYQVTQFGKPVTLSCSQTLNHNVMYWYQQKSSQAPKLLFHYYDKDFNNEADTPDNFQSRRPNTSFCFLDIRSPGLGDTAMYLCATGRAEETQYFGPGTRLLVL.

J is TRBJ1-2 and V is TRBV6-5; the D gene is possibly TRBD1 (5 bases). V was pared by 6 bases and J by 3 bases, with 14 bases between. Per germline, CDR1 MNHEY and CDR2 SVGAGI. The CDR3 totals 14 residues. For the CDR3, the DNA is TGTGCCAGCAGAGCAGAACAGGATTACTATGGCTACACCTTC. It codes for CASRAEQDYYGYTF.

This clone was detected once. This rearrangement joins TRBV6-5 to TRBJ1-4; D possibly corresponds to TRBD1 (5 bases). Germline V gene sequence: CDR1 MNHEY, CDR2 SVGAGI. V lost 0 bases and J 11 bases, leaving 10 bases between the germline ends. The CDR3 has 13 amino acids. This CDR3 reads CASSYSGVGKLFF. In DNA, the CDR3 is TGTGCCAGCAGTTACTCGGGGGTAGGGAAACTGTTTTTT.

This chain connects TRBV27 to TRBJ1-1; D is ambiguous. Trimming left V 0 bases short and J 0 bases short, with 2 bases between. This CDR3 is built from 13 residues. Germline lookup yields CDR1 MNHEY and CDR2 SMNVEV (reference sequence). CDR3 amino acids: CASSLSVNTEAFF. The DNA for the CDR3 is TGTGCCAGCAGTTTATCGGTGAACACTGAAGCTTTCTTT.

The chain links TRBV7-9 to TRBJ2-1; D is unresolved. The germline V gene has CDR1 SEHNR and CDR2 FQNEAQ (reference sequence). The CDR3 extends over 14 amino acids. V was pared by 5 bases and J by 10 bases, with 18 bases between. CDR3 region: CASSPRIRPWEQFF. The CDR3 bases are TGTGCCAGCAGCCCACGAATAAGACCATGGGAGCAGTTCTTC.

The chain recombines TRBV4-2 with TRBJ1-2; 12 bases are shared with TRBD1. The CDR3 covers 15 residues. Germline V gene lookup returns CDR1 LGHNA and CDR2 YNFKEQ. J was trimmed by 8 bases and V by 3 bases; bases with no gene match: 7. CDR3 bases: TGTGCCAGCAGCCAGGCGGGACAGGGGGCAGAAGGCTACACCTTC. It yields the protein CASSQAGQGAEGYTF.

The chain links TRBV6-5 to TRBJ1-2; TRBD1 might be the D (5 bases). The CDR3 totals 14 residues. V was cut by 5 bases and J by 4 bases, with 14 bases left in between. From germline, CDR1 is MNHEY and CDR2 SVGAGI. CDR3 in DNA: TGTGCCAGCAGTCCACGGGACGTGTTCTATGGCTACACCTTC. It encodes CASSPRDVFYGYTF.

CDR3 region: CATSRDLAGHSYEQYF. DNA for the CDR3: TGTGCCACCAGCAGAGATCTAGCTGGTCACTCCTACGAGCAGTACTTC. This chain uses TRBV15 with TRBJ2-7, with D perhaps TRBD2 (5 bases). The germline V gene encodes CDR1 LNHNV and CDR2 YYDKDF (reference sequence). Trimming shortened V by 0 bases and J by 0 bases, and 12 bases separated the two germline ends. The CDR3 loop spans 16 amino acids.

This chain uses TRBV14 with TRBJ2-7, with D unclear. Germline CDR1 is SGHDN and CDR2 is FVKESK. The V end was cut by 1 base, the J end by 0 bases, with 4 bases between. The CDR3 is 13 residues long. DNA for the CDR3: TGTGCCAGCAGCCAAGGGGTCTCCTACGAGCAGTACTTC. Translating it yields CASSQGVSYEQYF.

V usage is TRBV7-8 and J usage is TRBJ1-1; the D gene is possibly TRBD1 (6 bases). The CDR3 has 15 residues. CDR1 and CDR2 (germline): SGHVS, FQNEAQ. Trimming shortened V by 2 bases and J by 0 bases, and 10 bases separated the two germline ends. CDR3 nucleotides: TGTGCCAGCAGCTTAAACAGGGCACTGAACACTGAAGCTTTCTTT. It yields the protein CASSLNRALNTEAFF.

The rearrangement joins TRBV7-2 to TRBJ2-7; unclear D gene. CDR1 and CDR2 (germline): SGHTA, FQGNSA. V was clipped by 2 bases and J by 0 bases, with 11 bases between them. The CDR3 has 15 residues. CDR3: CASSLLTGASYEQYF. The CDR3 region has the DNA TGTGCCAGCAGCTTACTGACGGGCGCCTCCTACGAGCAGTACTTC.

This clone was counted once. The rearrangement joins TRBV5-6 to TRBJ2-5, with 10 bases lining up with TRBD2. This CDR3 spans 15 amino acids. J was trimmed by 3 bases and V by 3 bases; bases with no gene match: 5. Germline V gene data show CDR1 as SGHDT and CDR2 as YYEEEE. The CDR3 bases are TGTGCCAGCAGCTGGTTGGGGACTAGCGAAGAGACCCAGTACTTC. Its translation is CASSWLGTSEETQYF. Variable domain in full (rest from reference TRBV5-6 and TRBJ2-5): DAGVTQSPTHLIKTRGQQVTLRCSPKSGHDTVSWYQQALGQGPQFIFQYYEEEERQRGNFPDRFSGHQFPNYSSELNVNALLLGDSALYLCASSWLGTSEETQYFGPGTRLLVL.

The chain employs TRBV5-4 and TRBJ1-2, with 7 nucleotides matching TRBD1. The J segment lost 4 bases and the V segment lost 4 bases, leaving 7 bases of the junction unmatched. Germline V gene data show CDR1 as SGHNT and CDR2 as YYREEE (reference sequence). The CDR3 has 14 amino acids. As DNA, the CDR3 is TGTGCCAGCAGCCCCGGGACAGTTGGCTATGGCTACACCTTC. It codes for CASSPGTVGYGYTF.

This CDR3 reads CASSKTSGHSGELFF. CDR3 coding DNA: TGTGCCAGCAGTAAGACTAGCGGCCACTCCGGGGAGCTGTTTTTT. This chain uses TRBV25-1 with TRBJ2-2; 9 nucleotides match TRBD2. Germline CDR1 reads MGHDK; CDR2 reads SYGVNS. The V segment lost 5 bases and the J segment 6 bases; nucleotides outside the gene matches: 7. This CDR3 has 15 amino acids.

The chain joins TRBV10-2 to TRBJ1-1; tentatively, D is TRBD1 (5 bases). The germline V and J ends were trimmed by 7 bases and 5 bases, with 20 bases remaining between them. Germline CDR1 is WSHSY and CDR2 is SAAADI. The CDR3 spans 15 residues. This CDR3 is CASTEGTGLGTEAFF. CDR3 bases: TGCGCCAGCACCGAGGGGACGGGATTGGGAACTGAAGCTTTCTTT.

As concerns this clone: Other nucleotide sequences from this sample produce the same CDR3. This chain connects TRBV12-3 or TRBV12-4 to TRBJ1-2, with D possibly being TRBD1 (5 bases). CDR3 length: 11 amino acids. Trimming removed 3 bases at V and 7 bases at J, with 6 bases between. CDR3 amino acids: CASSLGGGYTF. CDR3 DNA: TGTGCCAGCAGTTTGGGGGGTGGCTACACCTTC.

The rearrangement uses TRBV19 and TRBJ2-7; 8 nucleotides align to TRBD2. Per the germline V gene, CDR1 is LNHDA and CDR2 is SQIVND (reference sequence). V was clipped by 1 base and J by 5 bases; unmatched bases: 4. The CDR3 runs to 14 residues. CDR3 loop: CASSIGSGSHEQYF. The CDR3, as DNA: TGTGCCAGTAGTATAGGGAGCGGGAGCCACGAGCAGTACTTC.

This clone was counted a single time. V is TRBV21-1 and J is TRBJ1-1. TRBV21-1 is a pseudogene. CDR3 length: 15 residues. The CDR3 region is CASSTQMPVNTEAFF. For the CDR3, the DNA is TGTGCCAGCAGCACCCAGATGCCGGTGAACACTGAAGCTTTCTTT.

In its sample, this clone was seen once. This chain links TRBV7-8 with TRBJ1-2; perhaps TRBD1 as D (5 bases). The germline V gene encodes CDR1 SGHVS and CDR2 FQNEAQ. V dropped 0 bases and J dropped 6 bases, with 17 bases sitting between them. This CDR3 contains 16 residues. The CDR3: CASSLAMRQGSNGYTF. The CDR3 DNA sequence: TGTGCCAGCAGCTTAGCGATGCGTCAGGGAAGTAATGGCTACACCTTC.

This chain links TRBV10-2 with TRBJ2-3, with D tentatively TRBD2 (6 bases). From germline, CDR1 is WSHSY and CDR2 SAAADI. Deletions cut 4 bases from V and 1 base from J, with 15 bases between. This CDR3 has 16 amino acids. CDR3 nucleotides: TGCGCCAGCAGTGGCGGGACCCCCTCCCGCACAGATACGCAGTATTTT. It specifies CASSGGTPSRTDTQYF.

This clone was counted a single time. The gene calls are TRBV6-2 or TRBV6-3 and TRBJ1-5; a weak D match, TRBD1 (6 bases). V shed 0 bases and J shed 7 bases, with 13 bases lying between them. Germline CDR1 MNHEY, CDR2 SVGEGT. The CDR3 is made up of 15 amino acids. The DNA for the CDR3 is TGTGCCAGCAGTTACTCTGGGGGGGGCAGGCAGCCCCAGCATTTT. It translates to CASSYSGGGRQPQHF.

This rearrangement joins TRBV4-1 to TRBJ2-3, with 7 nucleotides matching TRBD2. The length of the CDR3 is 16 residues. The germline CDR1 and CDR2 sequences are MGHRA and YSYEKL. V shed 3 bases, J shed 2 bases, and the junction held 8 bases outside the gene matches. The CDR3 nucleotides are TGCGCCAGCAGCCACCCGCTAGCGGCTATCACAGATACGCAGTATTTT. Its protein is CASSHPLAAITDTQYF.

In its sample, this clone was seen once. The chain employs TRBV30 and TRBJ2-1; 8 bases line up with TRBD2. The CDR3 length is 15 residues. Unmatched junction bases numbered 6, after V lost 0 bases and J lost 5 bases. CDR1 and CDR2 (germline): GTSNPN, SVGIG (reference sequence). In DNA form, the CDR3 reads TGTGCCTGGAGTGTAGCGTCGGGAGGGCACAATGAGCAGTTCTTC. Translation: CAWSVASGGHNEQFF.

The chain combines TRBV19 with TRBJ2-5, with a weak D call TRBD1 (6 bases). CDR3 size: 15 residues. V was clipped by 5 bases and J by 4 bases, with 17 bases between them. The V gene's germline CDR1 is LNHDA and CDR2 SQIVND (reference sequence). CDR3 in amino acids: CASSATSGARETQYF. The CDR3 DNA is TGTGCCAGTAGTGCGACCTCAGGGGCCCGAGAGACCCAGTACTTC.